Sequencing of this T cell receptor beta chain was carried out in a study of T-cell memory formation after mild COVID-19. Across the whole study: Largely, the TCR clusters proved donor specific.

After 5'RACE with constant-segment primers, TCR alpha and TCR beta cDNA libraries carrying sample barcodes and UMIs were obtained. TCRdb independently ran MiXCR on the 5' RACE reads; one entry per CDR3 protein. Seen here are roughly 180,000 distinct CDR3 sequences, about 18% observed once, and the top ten hold roughly 4.3%. Per germline, CDR1 MGHRA and CDR2 YSYEKL. The length of the CDR3 is 12 residues. Trimming took off 4 bases at V and 6 bases at J, with 6 bases between the two ends. The TCR originated in a young man who had mild COVID-19 (a few samples of this study predate the infection). Cell type and time point are not known. Sequencing was done on a sample of PBMCs or a T cell subset sorted from them (not recorded which). The chain links TRBV4-1 to TRBJ1-4, with a possible D match to TRBD1 (5 bases). The CDR3 DNA is TGCGCCAGCAGCCGGGACTATGAAAAACTGTTTTTT. Amino acids: CASSRDYEKLFF.